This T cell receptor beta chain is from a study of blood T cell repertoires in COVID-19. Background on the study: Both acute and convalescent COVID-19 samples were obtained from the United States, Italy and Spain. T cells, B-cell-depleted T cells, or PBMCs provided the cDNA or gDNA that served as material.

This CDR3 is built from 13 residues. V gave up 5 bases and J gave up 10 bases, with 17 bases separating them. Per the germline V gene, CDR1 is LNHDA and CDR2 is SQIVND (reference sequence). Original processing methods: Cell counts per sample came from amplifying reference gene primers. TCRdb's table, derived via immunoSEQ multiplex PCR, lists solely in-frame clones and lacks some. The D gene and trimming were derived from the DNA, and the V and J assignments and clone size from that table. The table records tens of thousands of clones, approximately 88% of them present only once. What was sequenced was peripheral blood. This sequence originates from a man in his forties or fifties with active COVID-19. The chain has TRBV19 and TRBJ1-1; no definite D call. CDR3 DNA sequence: TGTGCCAGTAGTGCTCATTTAGAGCGCGTAGCTTTCTTT. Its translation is CASSAHLERVAFF.